This T cell receptor (beta chain) was recorded in a study of OX40 agonist ivuxolimab in advanced cancers. Study details: Given to patients was ivuxolimab, an agonistic anti-OX40 (CD134) antibody. From about 23 to 85 years was the age range, with a mean of around 57 years, and over 70% were male.

Repertoires were generated with immunoSEQ multiplex PCR, while TCRdb's copy carries only in-frame clones and drops some. Among about 46,000 clones, 87% were seen once, and the ten largest hold about 14%. In the case of this clone: Its cognate antigen is unknown.

Findings of the study overall: There were, on average, more expanded clones in CD8+ T cells than in CD4+.

CDR1 is MDHEN, CDR2 SYDVKM, per germline. V lost 6 bases to trimming and J lost 0 bases, with 10 bases between them. The CDR3 has 14 residues. The chain is built from TRBV28 and TRBJ2-3, with D tentatively TRBD2 (6 bases). Sequenced material: CD4+ or CD8+ T cells sorted from blood, taken in a trial of the OX40 agonist ivuxolimab. This receptor was obtained from an adult with an advanced solid tumor such as melanoma, head and neck, liver or kidney cancer. The CDR3 nucleotides are TGTGCCAGCAGGGACTACAGGAGCACAGATACGCAGTATTTT. Its protein is CASRDYRSTDTQYF.